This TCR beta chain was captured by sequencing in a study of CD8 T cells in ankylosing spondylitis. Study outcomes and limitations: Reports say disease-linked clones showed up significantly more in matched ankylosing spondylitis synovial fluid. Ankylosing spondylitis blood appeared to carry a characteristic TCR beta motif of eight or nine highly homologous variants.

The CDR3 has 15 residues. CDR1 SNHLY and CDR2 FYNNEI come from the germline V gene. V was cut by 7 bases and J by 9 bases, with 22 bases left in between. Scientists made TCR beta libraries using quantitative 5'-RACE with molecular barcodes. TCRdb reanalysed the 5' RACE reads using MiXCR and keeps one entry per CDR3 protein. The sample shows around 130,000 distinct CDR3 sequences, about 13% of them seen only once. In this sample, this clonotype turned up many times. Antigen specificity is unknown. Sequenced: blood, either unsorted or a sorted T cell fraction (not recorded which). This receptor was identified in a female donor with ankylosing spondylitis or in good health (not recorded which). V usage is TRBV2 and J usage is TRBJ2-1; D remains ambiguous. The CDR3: CASKTDSRGFGEQFF. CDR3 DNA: TGTGCCAGCAAGACGGATAGTCGTGGTTTTGGTGAGCAGTTCTTC.